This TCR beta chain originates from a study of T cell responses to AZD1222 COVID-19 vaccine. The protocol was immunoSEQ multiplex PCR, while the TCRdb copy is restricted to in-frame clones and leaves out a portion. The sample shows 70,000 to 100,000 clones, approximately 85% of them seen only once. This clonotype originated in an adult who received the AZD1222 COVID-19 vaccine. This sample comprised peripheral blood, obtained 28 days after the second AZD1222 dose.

CDR3 in amino acids: CASSLDVRRGRDGYTF. CDR3 in DNA: TGTGCCAGCAGCTTAGACGTTCGGAGGGGTAGGGATGGCTACACCTTC. The chain combines TRBV7-3 with TRBJ1-2, with TRBD1 as a possible D gene (5 bases). Germline values: CDR1 SGHTA, CDR2 FQGTGA. CDR3 size: 16 residues. Deletions cut 2 bases from V and 6 bases from J, with 19 bases between. Full variable domain (outside the CDR3, taken from reference TRBV7-3 and TRBJ1-2): GAGVSQTPSNKVTEKGKYVELRCDPISGHTALYWYRQSLGQGPEFLIYFQGTGAADDSGLPNDRFFAVRPEGSVSTLKIQRTERGDSAVYLCASSLDVRRGRDGYTFGSGTRLTVV.